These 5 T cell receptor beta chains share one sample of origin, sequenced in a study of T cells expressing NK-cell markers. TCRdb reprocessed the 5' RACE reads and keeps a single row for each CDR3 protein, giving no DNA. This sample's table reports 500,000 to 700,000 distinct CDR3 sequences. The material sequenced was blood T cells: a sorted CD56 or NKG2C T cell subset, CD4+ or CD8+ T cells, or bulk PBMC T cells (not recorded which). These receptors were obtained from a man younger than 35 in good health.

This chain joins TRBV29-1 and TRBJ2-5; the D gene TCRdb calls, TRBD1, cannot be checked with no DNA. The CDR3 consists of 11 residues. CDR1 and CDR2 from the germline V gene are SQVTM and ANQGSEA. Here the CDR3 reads CSAPVGGTQYF.

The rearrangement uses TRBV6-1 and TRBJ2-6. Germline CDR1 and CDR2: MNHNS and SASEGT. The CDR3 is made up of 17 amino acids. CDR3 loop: CASSEGSGSSGANVLTF.

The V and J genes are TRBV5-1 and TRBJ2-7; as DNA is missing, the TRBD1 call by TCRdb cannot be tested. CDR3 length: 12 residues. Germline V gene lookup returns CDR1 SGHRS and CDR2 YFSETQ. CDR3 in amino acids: CASSFPGNEQYF.

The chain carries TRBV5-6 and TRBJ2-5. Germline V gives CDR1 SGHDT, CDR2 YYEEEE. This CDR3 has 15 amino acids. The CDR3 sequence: CASSLISGSQETQYF.

CDR3 in amino acids: CATSRDLDRSHSPLHF. This rearrangement joins TRBV15 to TRBJ1-6; the D call of TRBD1 rests on TCRdb alone, since no DNA is present to check it. The CDR3 has 16 amino acids. CDR1 is LNHNV, CDR2 YYDKDF, per germline (reference sequence).